These 20 T cell receptor beta chains originate from one sample sequenced in a study of shared clonotypes between healthy human individuals. CD45RO-negative, CCR7-positively selected cells formed the naive CD8 fraction, excluding terminally differentiated effector memory CD45RA+ cells. Generated by immunoSEQ multiplex PCR, the TCRdb table keeps only in-frame clones and is missing some. The sample consists of roughly 810,000 clones, 90% to 97% of them appearing once. Sequencing used naive CD8+ T cells sorted from blood. The origin of the receptors is a man between 25 and 39 years old in good health.

The V and J genes are TRBV10-3 and TRBJ2-7; D tentatively fits TRBD1 or TRBD2 (5 bases each). V was pared by 7 bases and J by 4 bases, with 17 bases between. Germline V gene sequence: CDR1 ENHRY, CDR2 SYGVKD. The CDR3 runs 14 residues. CDR3 DNA sequence: TGTGCCATCACGGGGACCGGCAATCAATACGAGCAGTACTTC. As protein: CAITGTGNQYEQYF.

This chain's CDR3 is CASSHGGILINTEAFF. The CDR3 nucleotides read TGTGCCAGCAGCCATGGGGGGATACTTATTAACACTGAAGCTTTCTTT. The chain couples TRBV14 to TRBJ1-1, with a tentative D call TRBD1 (5 bases). The germline gives CDR1 SGHDN, CDR2 FVKESK. Trimming stripped 3 bases from V and 2 bases from J, with 16 bases between. This CDR3 has 16 residues.

The V and J genes are TRBV29-1 and TRBJ2-1; 10 nucleotides line up with TRBD2. With V trimmed by 4 bases and J by 4 bases, 7 bases remained unmatched. Germline-derived CDR1 and CDR2 are SQVTM and ANQGSEA. CDR3 size: 15 residues. The CDR3 DNA is TGCAGCGTTGGCCCATCTAGCGGGAGATACAATGAGCAGTTCTTC. This codes for CSVGPSSGRYNEQFF.

The rearrangement uses TRBV14 and TRBJ2-7; 7 nucleotides align to TRBD1. With 3 bases clipped from V and 2 bases from J, the junction kept 4 bases outside the gene matches. This CDR3 region has 14 residues. Germline V gene sequence: CDR1 SGHDN, CDR2 FVKESK. CDR3 DNA: TGTGCCAGCAGCCACAAGGGACAGCCCTACGAGCAGTACTTC. Its protein is CASSHKGQPYEQYF.

The chain links TRBV7-6 to TRBJ1-4; D is uncertain. Germline lookup yields CDR1 SGHVS and CDR2 FNYEAQ. This CDR3 comprises 14 residues. V was trimmed by 2 bases and J by 3 bases, leaving 7 bases between them. The CDR3 region is CASSLLPPNEKLFF. CDR3 sequence (DNA): TGTGCCAGCAGCTTACTACCTCCTAATGAAAAACTGTTTTTT.

The chain links TRBV7-9 to TRBJ2-1; 7 bases are shared with TRBD1. The germline V gene has CDR1 SEHNR and CDR2 FQNEAQ (reference sequence). The CDR3 spans 15 residues. The V gene end was trimmed by 8 bases and the J gene end by 3 bases; junction bases not matched to a gene: 10. CDR3: CASFPTGTLYNEQFF. CDR3 DNA: TGTGCCAGCTTTCCGACAGGGACACTCTACAATGAGCAGTTCTTC.

Worth noting for this clone: This CDR3 is also generated by other DNA sequences in the sample. V usage is TRBV2 and J usage is TRBJ1-5, with 12 bases matching TRBD1. Germline lookup yields CDR1 SNHLY and CDR2 FYNNEI. Germline trimming cut 6 bases from V and 3 bases from J; bases unmatched to any gene: 3. This CDR3 contains 15 residues. The CDR3 DNA is TGTGCCAGCAGCGAGGGACAGGGGGCCAATCAGCCCCAGCATTTT. This encodes CASSEGQGANQPQHF.

In its sample, this clone was seen once. The chain carries TRBV11-2 and TRBJ2-7; D is perhaps TRBD2 (5 bases). The CDR3 runs 15 residues. Germline V lookup: CDR1 SGHAT, CDR2 FQNNGV. V was cut by 0 bases and J by 2 bases, with 11 bases left in between. CDR3 nucleotide sequence: TGTGCCAGCAGCTTAGATGGTGGGAGCCCCTACGAGCAGTACTTC. This sequence encodes CASSLDGGSPYEQYF.

Note on this clone: This same CDR3 is encoded by further DNA sequences in the sample. The chain has TRBV27 and TRBJ2-7; the D gene is possibly TRBD2 (5 bases). V dropped 3 bases and J dropped 3 bases, with 9 bases sitting between them. The CDR3 is 13 residues long. In germline, CDR1 is MNHEY, CDR2 SMNVEV (reference sequence). The CDR3 region is CASSFSRGYEQYF. In DNA form, the CDR3 reads TGTGCCAGCAGTTTTTCTCGGGGCTACGAGCAGTACTTC.

The chain employs TRBV10-3 and TRBJ1-1; no firm D call. The ends were cut back, 5 bases at V and 7 bases at J, with 11 bases in the middle. The CDR3 covers 12 residues. Looked up from germline, CDR1 is ENHRY and CDR2 is SYGVKD. This CDR3 is CAISREAVEAFF. The CDR3 region has the DNA TGTGCCATCAGTCGGGAGGCGGTTGAAGCTTTCTTT.

For this clone: A read error may account for a junction end that differs from germline. This rearrangement joins TRBV2 to TRBJ2-1; the D gene could be TRBD1 or TRBD2 (5 bases each). The CDR3 sequence is 16 residues long. The germline CDR1 and CDR2 sequences are SNHLY and FYNNEI. The CDR3 DNA reads as TGTGCCAGCAGCGAAGTGGCCCCGGGGCTCTACAATGAGCAGTTCTTC. Translated, it gives CASSEVAPGLYNEQFF.

V is TRBV9 and J is TRBJ1-4; no firm D call. This CDR3 has 14 residues. Trimming took 5 bases from V and 4 from J, leaving 12 bases between them. CDR1 and CDR2 (germline): SGDLS, YYNGEE. DNA for the CDR3: TGTGCCAGCAGAATAGAGGAGATTAATGAAAAACTGTTTTTT. Its protein is CASRIEEINEKLFF.

V gene TRBV9 combines with J gene TRBJ1-2, with 8 bases lining up with TRBD1. The V gene end was trimmed by 2 bases and the J gene end by 13 bases; junction bases not matched to a gene: 10. This CDR3 region has 13 residues. Germline CDR1 reads SGDLS; CDR2 reads YYNGEE. Written as DNA, the CDR3 is TGTGCCAGCAGCGTCCGAGCAGGGACAGGCAGCACCTTC. It specifies CASSVRAGTGSTF.

V is TRBV9 and J is TRBJ1-2, with unresolved D. The V end lost 5 bases, the J end lost 8 bases, and 16 bases lay between the germline ends. The CDR3 is made up of 13 amino acids. Germline V gives CDR1 SGDLS, CDR2 YYNGEE. Written as DNA, the CDR3 is TGTGCCAGCAGTCTGGACCATTTGGGCGGCTACACCTTC. Encoded protein: CASSLDHLGGYTF.

This clone has just one count. This chain connects TRBV7-9 to TRBJ2-5; tentatively, D is TRBD1 (6 bases). The V end lost 5 bases, the J end lost 0 bases, and 13 bases lay between the germline ends. This CDR3 comprises 15 residues. Germline CDR1 is SEHNR and CDR2 is FQNEAQ (reference sequence). The CDR3 sequence is CASSRSGEYQETQYF. The CDR3 DNA is TGTGCCAGCAGCCGCTCAGGGGAGTACCAAGAGACCCAGTACTTC.

The rearrangement uses TRBV1 and TRBJ2-2; the DNA was not used to check the table's D call, TRBD2. TRBV1 is a pseudogene locus. This CDR3 comprises 16 residues. CDR3 loop: CTSSARTSGSPWELFF. CDR3 DNA sequence: TGCACCAGCAGCGCCCGGACTAGCGGGAGCCCCTGGGAGCTGTTTTTT.

The chain is built from TRBV7-9 and TRBJ2-7; TRBD2 might be the D (7 bases). Trimming took 2 bases from V and 0 from J, leaving 17 bases between them. Germline CDR1 is SEHNR and CDR2 is FQNEAQ (reference sequence). There are 17 residues in the CDR3. The CDR3 here is CASSLPRGGASSYEQYF. The CDR3 DNA reads TGTGCCAGCAGCTTACCTAGGGGGGGAGCATCCTCCTACGAGCAGTACTTC.

This chain uses TRBV4-1 with TRBJ2-3; D uncertain. The CDR3 has 13 residues. Trimming removed 1 base from V and 5 bases from J, with 7 bases in between. Per the germline V gene, CDR1 is MGHRA and CDR2 is YSYEKL. The CDR3 protein is CASSQGMVDTQYF. In DNA, the CDR3 is TGCGCCAGCAGCCAAGGGATGGTAGATACGCAGTATTTT.

This chain connects TRBV14 to TRBJ2-4; TRBD2 is a possible D gene (5 bases). The V and J ends lost 4 bases and 6 bases respectively, with 10 bases between them. CDR1 is SGHDN, CDR2 FVKESK, per germline. This CDR3 contains 13 residues. The CDR3 nucleotides are TGTGCCAGCAGCCCGGGGAGCGGAAACATTCAGTACTTC. Translated, it gives CASSPGSGNIQYF.

V gene TRBV9 combines with J gene TRBJ2-1; possibly TRBD1 or TRBD2 for D (6 bases each). Trimming removed 3 bases from V and 4 bases from J, with 17 bases in between. The CDR3 length is 16 residues. Germline-derived CDR1 and CDR2 are SGDLS and YYNGEE. The CDR3 region has the DNA TGTGCCAGCAGCGCTGGGGGGCTAGGGAAATACAATGAGCAGTTCTTC. Its translation: CASSAGGLGKYNEQFF. The complete variable domain, with remaining parts taken from reference TRBV9 and TRBJ2-1, reads DSGVTQTPKHLITATGQRVTLRCSPRSGDLSVYWYQQSLDQGLQFLIQYYNGEERAKGNILERFSAQQFPDLHSELNLSSLELGDSALYFCASSAGGLGKYNEQFFGPGTRLTVL.